The rows below give T cell receptor beta chains drawn from one sample of a study of cytotoxic CD8 clonotypes in ibrutinib-treated CLL. Method: immunoSEQ multiplex PCR; TCRdb's copy keeps in-frame clones and lacks some. The repertoire holds 250,000 to 350,000 clones, with approximately 76% as singletons. Sequencing was performed on PBMCs, taken at disease progression, from a patient treated with ibrutinib. These receptor sequences come from a human donor with chronic lymphocytic leukemia. CDR3s include the opening cysteine and the closing phenylalanine or tryptophan. Fields, in order: D gene, J gene, clone size, V gene, CDR3 DNA, CDR3 protein. A D gene is named only where the DNA matches it firmly. The size entry is marked missing in some rows and otherwise reads once, few, many or a size class.

>TRBD1|TRBJ2-5|-|TRBV10-3
TGTGCCATCAGTACGGACAGGACTGATCAGGAGACCCAGTACTTC
CAISTDRTDQETQYF
>-|TRBJ1-1|-|TRBV20-1
TGCAGTGCTAGAGAGGGGGTTGAAGCTTTCTTT
CSAREGVEAFF
>TRBD2|TRBJ2-7|-|TRBV29-1
TGCAGCGTTGAACTAGCGGGAAAAGGGAGCTACGAGCAGTACTTC
CSVELAGKGSYEQYF
>-|TRBJ1-2|-|TRBV5-6
TGTGCCAGCAGCTTGAAGACGACAGCTAACTATGGCTACACCTTC
CASSLKTTANYGYTF
>-|TRBJ2-6|-|TRBV6-1
TGTGCCAGCAGTGCGACAGGTTACCTCTCTGGGGCCAACGTCCTGACTTTC
CASSATGYLSGANVLTF
>TRBD1|TRBJ1-2|-|TRBV19
TGTGCCAGTTGGGACAGGGCCCCTGGTGGCTACACCTTC
CASWDRAPGGYTF
>-|TRBJ2-3|-|TRBV9
TGTGCCAGCGGGGGGGCACCAGATACGCAGTATTTT
CASGGAPDTQYF
>-|TRBJ1-5|-|TRBV10-2
TGCGCCAGCAGTGAGTTTGGAGGGATAGGACAGCCCCAGCATTTT
CASSEFGGIGQPQHF
>-|TRBJ1-2|-|TRBV5-6
TGTGCCAGCAGCTTGAACGGGGGGACCTCAACCTATGGCTACACCTTC
CASSLNGGTSTYGYTF
>-|TRBJ2-7|few|TRBV5-1
TGCGCCAGCAGCTACGAGCAGTACTTC
CASSYEQYF
>-|TRBJ1-2|-|TRBV2
TGTGCAAGCCACCCTAACTATGGCTACACCTTC
CASHPNYGYTF
>-|TRBJ1-3|-|TRBV5-1
TGCGCCAGCAGCTTGGGTGCGGGGAACTCTGGAAACACCATATATTTT
CASSLGAGNSGNTIYF
>TRBD2|TRBJ2-1|-|TRBV18
TGTGCCAGCTCAACCTTTACTAGCGGCGGATACAATGAGCAGTTCTTC
CASSTFTSGGYNEQFF
>-|TRBJ2-1|-|TRBV10-3
TGTGCCATCAGCGACACCTACTACAATGAGCAGTTCTTC
CAISDTYYNEQFF
>TRBD2|TRBJ2-1|-|TRBV6-5
TGTGCCAGCAGTCCCATAGCGGGTGTAAGCAATGAGCAGTTCTTC
CASSPIAGVSNEQFF
>-|TRBJ2-1|few|TRBV7-3
TGTGCCAGCAGCTTACGTGGGGGGTTCGACAATGAGCAGTTCTTC
CASSLRGGFDNEQFF